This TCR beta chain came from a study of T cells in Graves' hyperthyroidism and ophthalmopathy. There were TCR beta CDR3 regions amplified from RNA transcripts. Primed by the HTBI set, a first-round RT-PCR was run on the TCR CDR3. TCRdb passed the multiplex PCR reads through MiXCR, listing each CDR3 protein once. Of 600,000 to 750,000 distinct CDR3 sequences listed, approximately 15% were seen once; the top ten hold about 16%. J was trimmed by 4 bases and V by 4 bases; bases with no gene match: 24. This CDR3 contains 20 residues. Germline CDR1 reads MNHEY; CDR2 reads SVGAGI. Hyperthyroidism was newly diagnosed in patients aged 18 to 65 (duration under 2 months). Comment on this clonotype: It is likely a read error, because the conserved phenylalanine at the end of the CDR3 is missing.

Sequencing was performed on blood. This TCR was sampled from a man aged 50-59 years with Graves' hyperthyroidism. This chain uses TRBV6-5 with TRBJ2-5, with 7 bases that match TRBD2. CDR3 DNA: TGTGCCAGCAGTTTCCCCCGGCTCCGGAGGTTAGCGGGTATCCGAGAGACCCAGTACCTC. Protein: CASSFPRLRRLAGIRETQYL.